The 7 T cell receptor beta chains listed next were all sequenced from one sample in a study of shared clonotypes between healthy human individuals. Sequencing used immunoSEQ multiplex PCR; TCRdb keeps in-frame clones, though not all of them. The sample has fewer than 350,000 clones, about nine tenths seen once. The sample comprised memory CD8+ T cells sorted from blood. Documented subset: CD45RO+ cells pooled with CCR7-negative TemRA cells. These receptors were taken from a man aged 18 to 30 in good health.

J is TRBJ1-1 and V is TRBV4-3; D is uncertain. The CDR3 contains 15 residues. Trimming took 0 bases from V and 4 from J, leaving 12 bases between them. From germline, CDR1 is LGHNA and CDR2 YSLEER. CDR3 nucleotides: TGCGCCAGCAGCCAAGAAGGAAGCAGGAGCACTGAAGCTTTCTTT. It is translated as CASSQEGSRSTEAFF.

V and J are TRBV6-5 and TRBJ2-1, with D unclear. Germline CDR1 and CDR2: MNHEY and SVGAGI. The V end was cut by 3 bases, the J end by 5 bases, with 14 bases between. This CDR3 is built from 15 residues. The CDR3, as DNA: TGTGCCAGCAGTTATGGTCAGCTTTCCCACAATGAGCAGTTCTTC. This gives the protein CASSYGQLSHNEQFF.

The chain employs TRBV9 and TRBJ2-2; no reliable D call. V shed 0 bases and J shed 4 bases, with 7 bases lying between them. Germline V CDR1 and CDR2: SGDLS, YYNGEE. This CDR3 is built from 14 residues. The CDR3 region is CASSVDHPTGELFF. The CDR3 DNA reads as TGTGCCAGCAGCGTAGACCATCCCACCGGGGAGCTGTTTTTT. Based on the CDR3 plus reference TRBV9 and TRBJ2-2, the full variable domain is DSGVTQTPKHLITATGQRVTLRCSPRSGDLSVYWYQQSLDQGLQFLIQYYNGEERAKGNILERFSAQQFPDLHSELNLSSLELGDSALYFCASSVDHPTGELFFGEGSRLTVL.

This chain joins TRBV30 and TRBJ2-7; D is unresolved. The CDR3 is 10 amino acids. V lost 2 bases and J lost 3, with 2 bases in between. Germline V CDR1 and CDR2: GTSNPN, SVGIG (reference sequence). The CDR3 here is CAWSYYEQYF. In DNA, the CDR3 is TGTGCCTGGAGTTACTACGAGCAGTACTTC.

Comments on this clone: This likely stems from a read error, as it lies one base from a far larger clone. Other DNA sequences from this sample encode an identical CDR3 as well. The chain recombines TRBV11-2 with TRBJ2-3; 10 bases map to TRBD1. V was pared by 5 bases and J by 3 bases, with 5 bases of the junction left unmatched. CDR1 is SGHAT and CDR2 is FQNNGV in the germline V gene. This CDR3 spans 15 amino acids. The CDR3 DNA reads TGTGCCAGCAGCACCTGGGACAGGGGTACAGATACGCAGTATTTT. Encoded protein: CASSTWDRGTDTQYF.

The chain employs TRBV4-3 and TRBJ2-2, with 8 bases matching TRBD1. Germline values: CDR1 LGHNA, CDR2 YSLEER. The CDR3 consists of 15 residues. After removal of 7 bases from V and 5 bases from J, the junction contained 9 bases not matched to a gene. The CDR3 region has the DNA TGCGCCAGCACTCAGGGGGCAGGAGGTACCGGGGAGCTGTTTTTT. The encoded protein is CASTQGAGGTGELFF.

The chain uses TRBV7-9 and TRBJ1-2; D is uncertain. V was clipped by 0 bases and J by 0 bases, with 11 bases between them. The CDR3 consists of 16 residues. The germline V gene has CDR1 SEHNR and CDR2 FQNEAQ (reference sequence). CDR3 coding DNA: TGTGCCAGCAGCTTAGCGACGTCGGCCCCTAACTATGGCTACACCTTC. Amino acid sequence: CASSLATSAPNYGYTF.